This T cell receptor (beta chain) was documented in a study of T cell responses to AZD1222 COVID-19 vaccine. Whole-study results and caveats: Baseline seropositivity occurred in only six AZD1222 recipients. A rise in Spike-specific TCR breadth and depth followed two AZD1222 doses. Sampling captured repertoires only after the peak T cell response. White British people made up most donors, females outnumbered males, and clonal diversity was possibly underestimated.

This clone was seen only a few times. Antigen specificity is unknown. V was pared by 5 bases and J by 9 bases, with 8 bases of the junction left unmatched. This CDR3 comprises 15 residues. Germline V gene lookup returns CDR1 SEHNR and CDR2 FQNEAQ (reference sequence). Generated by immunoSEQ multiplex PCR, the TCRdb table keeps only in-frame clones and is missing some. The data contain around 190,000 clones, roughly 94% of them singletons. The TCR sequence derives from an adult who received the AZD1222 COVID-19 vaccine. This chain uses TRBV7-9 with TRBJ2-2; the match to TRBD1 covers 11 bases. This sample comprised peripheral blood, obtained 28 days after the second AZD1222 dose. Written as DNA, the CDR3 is TGTGCCAGCAGCCCGGACAGGGGGCTGACCAGGGAGCTGTTTTTT. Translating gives CASSPDRGLTRELFF. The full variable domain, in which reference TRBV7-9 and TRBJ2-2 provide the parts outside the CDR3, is DTGVSQNPRHKITKRGQNVTFRCDPISEHNRLYWYRQTLGQGPEFLTYFQNEAQLEKSRLLSDRFSAERPKGSFSTLEIQRTEQGDSAMYLCASSPDRGLTRELFFGEGSRLTVL.